This note documents a single T cell receptor beta chain sequence. It has no known antigen specificity. The sample holds no much larger clone one base away, and base qualities are not on file. Participants in the prospective study were aged 18 to 89 years, lived in about two dozen United States geographic areas, and enrolled through a virtual design. Cohort assignment in the prospective study relied on participant-reported clinical history from a screening survey and a study questionnaire. Recovered participants in ImmuneRACE Cohort 3 were defined as having two consecutive negative NP/OP PCR tests, clearance from a healthcare professional, or resolution of symptoms. In the prospective study, whole blood, serum and a nasopharyngeal or oropharyngeal swab were collected from each participant by mobile phlebotomists. Participants in the prospective study had the option to provide additional blood draws and questionnaires over an approximately 2-month period. Before DNA extraction, blood samples from the prospective study were shipped at room temperature or frozen.

This sample was included in a study of blood T cell repertoires in COVID-19 (dated by TCRdb to about 2020). Background for the entire study: The collaborator samples originated in the United States, Italy and Spain and spanned the acute and convalescent phases of COVID-19. The prospective study material was composed of cDNA or gDNA derived from T cells, B-cell-depleted T cells, or PBMCs. Subjects who had been exposed to COVID-19, were actively infected with it, or had recovered from it provided the deeply sampled blood TCRbeta repertoires that made up the dataset. The repertoires were released in a freely available public database intended as a resource for research on the immune response to SARS-CoV-2. Samples came from the ongoing ImmuneRACE study (first 160 participants) plus 1,254 subjects from 6 global collaborators. A de-identified subject ID, COVID-19 status, age in years and sex were almost always included in the sample metadata. HLA class I and class II types, where available, came from metadata supplied by the sample provider rather than from assay-based typing. The investigation overall reported the following: Clinical and demographic metadata were provided uncurated, with the amount varying by source and participant.

TCRbeta CDR3 regions were amplified from genomic DNA using the immunoSEQ Assay, a bias-controlled multiplex PCR. For the original study's pipeline: Within the assay, amplification of reference gene primers was used to estimate how many nucleated cells each sample contained. To quantify the absolute abundance of each unique TCRbeta CDR3 rearrangement, sequence reads were collapsed and filtered. Productive Simpson clonality was computed per sample as the square root of Simpson's diversity index over productive rearrangements. The immuneACCESS repertoire file appears here via TCRdb, limited to in-frame rearrangements. These files lack a portion of the clones; in checked studies, under half of the deficit traces to unresolved V genes, and the cause of the others is not known. That table gives V, J and clone size, and the DNA gave D and trimming. The sample yields about 180,000 clones; 88% were counted once. The ten largest clones capture around 9.5% of the sample.

CDR1 GTSNPN and CDR2 SVGIG are derived from the germline V gene (reference sequence). From the cysteine up to the phenylalanine, the CDR3 has a length of 14 residues. Just the 42-base CDR3 DNA is kept, in frame starting at base 1. V trim: 2 bases; J trim: 4 bases; unmatched bases: 5. This sequence originates from a woman aged 18 to 35 who had recovered from COVID-19. The sample was PBMCs or T cells enriched from blood (not recorded which). The chain couples TRBV30 to TRBJ2-1; TRBD2 matches 7 bases in the middle. CDR3 loop: CAWSPAGLYNEQFF. Read as DNA, the sequence is TGTGCCTGGAGTCCAGCGGGACTTTACAATGAGCAGTTCTTC.